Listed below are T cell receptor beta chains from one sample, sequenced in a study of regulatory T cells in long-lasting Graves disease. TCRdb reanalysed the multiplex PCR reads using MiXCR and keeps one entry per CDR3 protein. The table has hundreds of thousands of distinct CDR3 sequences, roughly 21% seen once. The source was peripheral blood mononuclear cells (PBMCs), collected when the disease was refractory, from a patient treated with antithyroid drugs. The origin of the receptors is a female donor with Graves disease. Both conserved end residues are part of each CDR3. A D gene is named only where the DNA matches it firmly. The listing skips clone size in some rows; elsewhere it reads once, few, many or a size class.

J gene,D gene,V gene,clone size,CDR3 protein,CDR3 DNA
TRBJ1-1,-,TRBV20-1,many,CSMALNTEAFF,TGCAGCATGGCTCTGAACACTGAAGCTTTCTTT
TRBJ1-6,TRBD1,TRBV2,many,CASSEEGQGALLYNSPLHF,TGTGCCAGCAGTGAAGAGGGGCAGGGGGCCCTTCTCTATAATTCACCCCTCCACTTT
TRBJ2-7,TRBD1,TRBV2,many,CASSPTGTGGTYEQYF,TGTGCCAGCAGCCCCACCGGGACAGGGGGGACCTACGAGCAGTACTTC
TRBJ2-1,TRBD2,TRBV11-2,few,CASSKTGTSGGSYNEQFF,TGTGCCAGCAGTAAGACCGGGACTAGCGGGGGGTCCTACAATGAGCAGTTCTTC
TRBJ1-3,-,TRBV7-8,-,CASFTTSGNTIYF,TGTGCCAGCTTTACCACCTCTGGAAACACCATATATTTT
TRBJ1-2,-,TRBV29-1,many,CSVEEKGKDYGYTF,TGCAGCGTTGAAGAAAAGGGCAAAGACTATGGCTACACCTTC
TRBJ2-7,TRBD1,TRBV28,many,CASSIIGTDYEQYF,TGTGCCAGCAGCATTATCGGGACAGACTACGAGCAGTACTTC
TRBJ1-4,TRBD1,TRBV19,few,CASSTPGGTNEKLFF,TGTGCCAGTAGTACCCCAGGGGGGACTAATGAAAAACTGTTTTTT
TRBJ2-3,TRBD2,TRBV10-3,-,CAISAPGSGRGGDTQYF,TGTGCCATCAGCGCTCCGGGTAGCGGGAGAGGAGGAGATACGCAGTATTTT
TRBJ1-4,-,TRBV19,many,CASSNRAEEKLFF,TGTGCCAGTAGTAACAGGGCGGAAGAAAAACTGTTTTTT
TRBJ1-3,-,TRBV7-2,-,CASSPYGGGSGNTIYF,TGTGCCAGCAGCCCGTACGGCGGCGGCTCTGGAAACACCATATATTTT
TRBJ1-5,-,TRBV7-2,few,CASSRQSGNQPQHF,TGTGCCAGCAGCCGACAAAGTGGCAATCAGCCCCAGCATTTT
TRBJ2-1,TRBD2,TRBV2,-,CDSARGAYNEQFF,TGTGACTCCGCCCGGGGGGCCTACAATGAGCAGTTCTTC
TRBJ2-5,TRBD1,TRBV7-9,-,CASSRRRTGGRETQYF,TGTGCCAGCAGCCGCCGCCGGACAGGGGGCAGAGAGACCCAGTACTTC
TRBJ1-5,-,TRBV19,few,CASTIGGVGNQPQHF,TGTGCCAGTACCATAGGGGGTGTGGGCAATCAGCCCCAGCATTTT
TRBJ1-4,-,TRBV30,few,CASGQFWEKLFF,TGTGCCTCTGGACAGTTTTGGGAAAAACTGTTTTTT
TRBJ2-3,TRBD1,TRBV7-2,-,CASSTRDRGVSSTDTQYF,TGTGCCAGCAGCACCCGGGACAGGGGCGTTTCGAGCACAGATACGCAGTATTTT
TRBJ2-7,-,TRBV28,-,CASSSIYESEWRYF,TGTGCCAGCAGTTCTATTTACGAATCAGAGTGGCGGTACTTC
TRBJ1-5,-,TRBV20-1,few,CSASSPGQWRGGVSGNQPQHF,TGCAGTGCTAGTTCCCCGGGCCAGTGGAGGGGGGGGGTATCGGGCAATCAGCCCCAGCATTTT
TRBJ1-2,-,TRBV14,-,CASSQDPYVGQYFDGYTF,TGTGCCAGCAGCCAAGATCCCTATGTAGGCCAGTACTTCGATGGCTACACCTTC
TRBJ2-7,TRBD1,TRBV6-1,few,CASSPTGGSEQYF,TGTGCCAGCAGTCCGACAGGGGGAAGCGAGCAGTACTTC